Listed below are T cell receptor beta chains from one sample, sequenced in a study of tumor-infiltrating lymphocytes in localized non-small cell lung cancer. Repertoires were generated with immunoSEQ multiplex PCR, while TCRdb's copy carries only in-frame clones and drops some. Here the sample spans around 23,000 clones, just under 75% being singletons. Material for sequencing was lung tumor tissue. Source of these receptors: a human donor with non-small cell lung cancer. Both conserved end residues are part of each CDR3. D genes are given only for firm matches. A clone size is listed for some rows: how often the clone was seen (once, few, many), or a class if it is expanded.

cdr3_aa,cdr3_nt,v_call,j_call,clone_size,d_call
CSVGQAEDEAFF,TGCAGCGTCGGACAGGCGGAAGATGAAGCTTTCTTT,TRBV29-1,TRBJ1-1,medium-sized,TRBD1
CASRFGGAGGLTGELFF,TGTGCCAGCAGGTTCGGAGGGGCAGGGGGCCTCACCGGGGAGCTGTTTTTT,TRBV5-8,TRBJ2-2,NA,TRBD1
CASSLAPTGGGEETQYF,TGCGCCAGCAGCTTGGCCCCGACAGGGGGTGGAGAAGAGACCCAGTACTTC,TRBV5-1,TRBJ2-5,NA,TRBD1
CASSPPDVNQPQHF,TGTGCCAGCAGCCCGCCGGATGTTAATCAGCCCCAGCATTTT,TRBV7-2,TRBJ1-5,once,NA
CASREHRDQPQHF,TGTGCCAGCAGGGAACACAGGGATCAGCCCCAGCATTTT,TRBV7-2,TRBJ1-5,NA,NA
CAISSPGRGNTEAFF,TGTGCCATCAGTTCCCCCGGGAGGGGAAACACTGAAGCTTTCTTT,TRBV10-3,TRBJ1-1,NA,NA
CASQGWANEQYF,TGTGCCAGCCAAGGGTGGGCCAACGAGCAGTACTTC,TRBV28,TRBJ2-7,NA,NA
CASRGTGRPYGYTF,TGTGCCAGCAGGGGGACAGGGAGACCCTATGGCTACACCTTC,TRBV6-6,TRBJ1-2,once,TRBD1
CASHDEAGSGANVLTF,TGTGCCAGCCACGACGAAGCGGGCTCTGGGGCCAACGTCCTGACTTTC,TRBV5-6,TRBJ2-6,NA,NA
CASSQELSGEKLFF,TGTGCCAGCAGCCAAGAATTGTCGGGTGAAAAACTGTTTTTT,TRBV14,TRBJ1-4,NA,NA
CASSLVGGPQDTQYF,TGTGCCAGCAGCTTAGTCGGGGGTCCCCAGGATACGCAGTATTTT,TRBV11-3,TRBJ2-3,NA,NA
CASSLEQGAEQYF,TGTGCCAGCAGCCTGGAACAGGGGGCGGAGCAGTACTTC,TRBV5-4,TRBJ2-7,once,TRBD1
CASSPSGQAEHF,TGTGCCAGCAGCCCTAGCGGGCAGGCGGAGCATTTT,TRBV7-2,TRBJ1-5,NA,NA
CASSVRVSAGEQYF,TGTGCCAGCAGTGTACGCGTGTCTGCGGGCGAGCAGTACTTC,TRBV6-1,TRBJ2-7,NA,NA
CASSYSTGDVSYEQYF,TGTGCCAGCAGTTACTCCACAGGGGATGTGTCCTACGAGCAGTACTTC,TRBV6-6,TRBJ2-7,NA,TRBD1
CAWSVNRGDEQYF,TGTGCCTGGAGTGTAAACAGGGGGGACGAGCAGTACTTC,TRBV30,TRBJ2-7,NA,TRBD1
CASSVGSNTEAFF,TGTGCCAGCAGCGTAGGGTCGAACACTGAAGCTTTCTTT,TRBV9,TRBJ1-1,NA,NA
CASSPGPYEQYF,TGTGCCAGCTCACCAGGCCCCTACGAGCAGTACTTC,TRBV18,TRBJ2-7,NA,NA
CASTTDRGNNEKLFF,TGTGCCAGCACCACGGACAGGGGTAATAATGAAAAACTGTTTTTT,TRBV18,TRBJ1-4,NA,TRBD1
CASSERGYEQYF,TGTGCCAGCAGTGAAAGGGGCTACGAGCAGTACTTC,TRBV6-1,TRBJ2-7,NA,NA
CAWRQNTEAFF,TGTGCCTGGAGGCAGAACACTGAAGCTTTCTTT,TRBV30,TRBJ1-1,NA,NA
CASSSGQGTSGEAFF,TGTGCCAGCTCATCAGGACAGGGGACGAGTGGCGAGGCTTTCTTT,TRBV18,TRBJ1-1,NA,TRBD1
CASSPRSGGISYNEQFF,TGCGCCAGCAGCCCACGGAGCGGGGGGATTTCCTACAATGAGCAGTTCTTC,TRBV4-1,TRBJ2-1,few,TRBD2
CASRLGASTRETQYF,TGCGCCAGCAGACTAGGCGCGTCGACAAGGGAGACCCAGTACTTC,TRBV5-1,TRBJ2-5,NA,NA
CASSLQGNGNQPQHF,TGTGCCAGCAGCTTGCAGGGGAATGGCAATCAGCCCCAGCATTTT,TRBV5-5,TRBJ1-5,NA,NA
CASSFKGNQYNEQFF,TGTGCCAGCAGCTTTAAGGGTAACCAATACAATGAGCAGTTCTTC,TRBV7-9,TRBJ2-1,few,NA
CASSQSTSGANVLTF,TGTGCCAGCAGCCAAAGTACCTCTGGGGCCAACGTCCTGACTTTC,TRBV4-2,TRBJ2-6,NA,NA
CASSQVTGTGYNEQFF,TGCGCCAGCAGCCAAGTCACCGGGACAGGCTACAATGAGCAGTTCTTC,TRBV4-1,TRBJ2-1,NA,TRBD1
CASSPDPGSPLHF,TGTGCCAGCAGCCCGGACCCCGGGTCACCCCTCCACTTT,TRBV7-2,TRBJ1-6,NA,NA
CAWGDRPNQPQHF,TGTGCCTGGGGGGACAGACCTAATCAGCCCCAGCATTTT,TRBV30,TRBJ1-5,few,TRBD1
CASSGTGNGYTF,TGTGCCAGCAGCGGGACAGGGAATGGCTACACCTTC,TRBV6-1,TRBJ1-2,NA,TRBD1
CASSQSFLRGRAIYYEQYF,TGTGCCAGCAGCCAAAGCTTCCTCCGCGGTAGGGCCATCTACTACGAGCAGTACTTC,TRBV14,TRBJ2-7,once,NA
CASSSYGATNEKLFF,TGTGCCAGCTCATCATACGGTGCAACTAATGAAAAACTGTTTTTT,TRBV18,TRBJ1-4,NA,NA
CASSDSQGNGSPLHF,TGTGCCAGCAGTGATTCACAGGGGAATGGTTCACCCCTCCACTTT,TRBV25-1,TRBJ1-6,NA,TRBD1
CASSIHRANEQYF,TGTGCCAGTAGTATCCACAGGGCTAACGAGCAGTACTTC,TRBV19,TRBJ2-7,NA,NA
CASSSGQGLYGYTF,TGTGCCAGCAGCTCAGGACAGGGTTTATATGGCTACACCTTC,TRBV7-8,TRBJ1-2,NA,TRBD1